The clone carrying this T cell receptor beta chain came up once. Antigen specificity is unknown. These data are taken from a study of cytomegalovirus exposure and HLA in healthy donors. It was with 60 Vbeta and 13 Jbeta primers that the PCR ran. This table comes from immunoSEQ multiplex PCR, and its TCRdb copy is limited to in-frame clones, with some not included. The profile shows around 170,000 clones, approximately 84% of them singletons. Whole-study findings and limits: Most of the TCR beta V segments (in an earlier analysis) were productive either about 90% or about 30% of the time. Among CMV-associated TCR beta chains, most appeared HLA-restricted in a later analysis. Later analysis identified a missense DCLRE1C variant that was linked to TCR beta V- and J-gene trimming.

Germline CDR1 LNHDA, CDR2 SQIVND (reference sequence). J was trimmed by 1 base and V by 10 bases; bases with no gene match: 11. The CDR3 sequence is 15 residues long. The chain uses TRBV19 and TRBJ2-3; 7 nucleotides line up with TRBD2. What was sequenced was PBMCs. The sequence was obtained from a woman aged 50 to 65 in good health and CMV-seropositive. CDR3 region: CATQGRDVGTDTQYF. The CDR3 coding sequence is TGTGCCACACAAGGGAGGGACGTTGGCACAGATACGCAGTATTTT.